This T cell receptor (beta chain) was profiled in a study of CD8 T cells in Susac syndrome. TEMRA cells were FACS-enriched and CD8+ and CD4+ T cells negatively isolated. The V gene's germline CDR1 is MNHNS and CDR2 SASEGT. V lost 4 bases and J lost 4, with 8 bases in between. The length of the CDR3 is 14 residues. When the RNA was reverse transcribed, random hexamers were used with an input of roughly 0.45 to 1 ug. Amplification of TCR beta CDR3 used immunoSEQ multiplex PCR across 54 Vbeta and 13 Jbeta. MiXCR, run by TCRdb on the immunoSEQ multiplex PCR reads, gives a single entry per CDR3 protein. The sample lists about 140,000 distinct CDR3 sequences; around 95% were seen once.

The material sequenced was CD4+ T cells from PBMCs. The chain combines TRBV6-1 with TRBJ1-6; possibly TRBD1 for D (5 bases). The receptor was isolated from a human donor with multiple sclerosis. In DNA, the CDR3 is TGTGCCAGCAGTGCGGGACCGTATAATTCACCCCTCCACTTT. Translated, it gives CASSAGPYNSPLHF.